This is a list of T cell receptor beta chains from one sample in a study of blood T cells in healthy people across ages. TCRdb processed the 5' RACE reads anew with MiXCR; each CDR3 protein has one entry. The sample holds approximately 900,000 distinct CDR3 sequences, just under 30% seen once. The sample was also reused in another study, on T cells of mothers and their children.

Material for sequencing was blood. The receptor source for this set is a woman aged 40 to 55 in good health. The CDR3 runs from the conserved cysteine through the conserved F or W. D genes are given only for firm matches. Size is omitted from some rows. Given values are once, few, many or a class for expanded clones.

CDR3nt: TGCAGTGCTAGACCGGGACAGGGGGCGACTGAAGCTTTCTTT
CDR3aa: CSARPGQGATEAFF
j_gene: TRBJ1-1
abundance: many
v_gene: TRBV20-1
d_gene: TRBD1

CDR3nt: TGTGCCACTGGACAGGGGGCCCCTGAAGCTTTCTTT
CDR3aa: CATGQGAPEAFF
j_gene: TRBJ1-1
abundance: NA
v_gene: TRBV24-1
d_gene: TRBD1

CDR3nt: TGCGCCAGCAGCCAAGGGGCGCCCGGGTTCGAGCAGTACTTC
CDR3aa: CASSQGAPGFEQYF
j_gene: TRBJ2-7
abundance: few
v_gene: TRBV4-1
d_gene: NA

CDR3nt: TGTGCCAGTTCAATGGGGATTTTTGGAAAGTTCAACTATGGCTACACCTTC
CDR3aa: CASSMGIFGKFNYGYTF
j_gene: TRBJ1-2
abundance: few
v_gene: TRBV28
d_gene: NA

CDR3nt: TGTGCCAGCAGCGGAGGAGAGGTCTATGGCTACACCTTC
CDR3aa: CASSGGEVYGYTF
j_gene: TRBJ1-2
abundance: NA
v_gene: TRBV7-2
d_gene: NA

CDR3nt: TGTGCCAGCAGTTTACAGGTCTACGGGGGCGGGAACACTGAAGCTTTCTTT
CDR3aa: CASSLQVYGGGNTEAFF
j_gene: TRBJ1-1
abundance: NA
v_gene: TRBV28
d_gene: NA

CDR3nt: TGCAGCGTCACGAACACAGGATCGTACGAGCAGTACTTC
CDR3aa: CSVTNTGSYEQYF
j_gene: TRBJ2-7
abundance: many
v_gene: TRBV29-1
d_gene: NA

CDR3nt: TGTGCCACCAGTGATTTGAGGAGTGGTGAGCAGTTCTTC
CDR3aa: CATSDLRSGEQFF
j_gene: TRBJ2-1
abundance: many
v_gene: TRBV24-1
d_gene: NA

CDR3nt: TGTGCCAGCAGCAGAGAGGCGGCAGGGGTTAACTATGGCTACACCTTC
CDR3aa: CASSREAAGVNYGYTF
j_gene: TRBJ1-2
abundance: many
v_gene: TRBV9
d_gene: NA

CDR3nt: TGTGCCAGCAGCCCAGATGCAGATACGAAGTATTTT
CDR3aa: CASSPDADTKYF
j_gene: TRBJ2-3
abundance: NA
v_gene: TRBV7-9
d_gene: NA

CDR3nt: TGCAGCGTTGGGGGTGTAGGGGGCCCCATTTCGAATGAGCAGGTCTTC
CDR3aa: CSVGGVGGPISNEQVF
j_gene: TRBJ2-1
abundance: once
v_gene: TRBV29-1
d_gene: TRBD1

CDR3nt: TGTGCCAGCAGCGTAGATGGGGGGGAGGGAGGCAATGAGCAGTTCTTC
CDR3aa: CASSVDGGEGGNEQFF
j_gene: TRBJ2-1
abundance: NA
v_gene: TRBV9
d_gene: TRBD2

CDR3nt: TGCAGCGTACAGGAATTGTCCTACGAGCAGTACTTC
CDR3aa: CSVQELSYEQYF
j_gene: TRBJ2-7
abundance: few
v_gene: TRBV29-1
d_gene: NA

CDR3nt: TGTGCCAGCAGTCCCCAGGGGGTCACCGGGGAGCTGTTTTTT
CDR3aa: CASSPQGVTGELFF
j_gene: TRBJ2-2
abundance: few
v_gene: TRBV12-3/TRBV12-4
d_gene: TRBD1

CDR3nt: TGCAGTGCTAGATTGGCGTATGGGGGGAATGAGCAGTTCTTC
CDR3aa: CSARLAYGGNEQFF
j_gene: TRBJ2-1
abundance: NA
v_gene: TRBV20-1
d_gene: NA

CDR3nt: TGCAGTGCTTCCGCTTCCGGGACTTTGGACCCTTATGGCTACACCTTC
CDR3aa: CSASASGTLDPYGYTF
j_gene: TRBJ1-2
abundance: NA
v_gene: TRBV20-1
d_gene: NA

CDR3nt: TGTGCCAGCGGACAGGGGGCCGGGGCCAACGTCCTGACTTTC
CDR3aa: CASGQGAGANVLTF
j_gene: TRBJ2-6
abundance: few
v_gene: TRBV2
d_gene: TRBD1

CDR3nt: TGCAGCGTTGCATGGGACAGGCGAACTGGGGCCAACGTCCTGACTTTC
CDR3aa: CSVAWDRRTGANVLTF
j_gene: TRBJ2-6
abundance: many
v_gene: TRBV29-1
d_gene: TRBD1

CDR3nt: TGTGCCAGCAGCTTAGCCTCCCTTGGGGACAGCAGACATGATACGCAGTATTTT
CDR3aa: CASSLASLGDSRHDTQYF
j_gene: TRBJ2-3
abundance: few
v_gene: TRBV7-2
d_gene: TRBD1

CDR3nt: TGTGCCAGCAGTGAACACAGGGGCGAGCAGTACTTC
CDR3aa: CASSEHRGEQYF
j_gene: TRBJ2-7
abundance: NA
v_gene: TRBV6-1
d_gene: TRBD1

CDR3nt: TGTGCCAGCAGGAAATCGGGACAGGGGTACGAGCAGTACTTC
CDR3aa: CASRKSGQGYEQYF
j_gene: TRBJ2-7
abundance: few
v_gene: TRBV7-2
d_gene: TRBD1

CDR3nt: TGTGCCAGCAGTGACACAGGCACAGATACGCAGTATTTT
CDR3aa: CASSDTGTDTQYF
j_gene: TRBJ2-3
abundance: many
v_gene: TRBV6-4
d_gene: NA

CDR3nt: TGTGCCACCAGCGGAGTCAAAGTAGAAAGGCGCACAGATACGCAGTATTTT
CDR3aa: CATSGVKVERRTDTQYF
j_gene: TRBJ2-3
abundance: NA
v_gene: TRBV15
d_gene: NA

CDR3nt: TGTGCCAGCAGCTCGGGAAATAAGGATGGCTACACCTTC
CDR3aa: CASSSGNKDGYTF
j_gene: TRBJ1-2
abundance: many
v_gene: TRBV7-9
d_gene: NA

CDR3nt: TGCGCCAGCAGCCCAGGGGTTAAGAACTATGGCTACACCTTC
CDR3aa: CASSPGVKNYGYTF
j_gene: TRBJ1-2
abundance: once
v_gene: TRBV5-1
d_gene: NA

CDR3nt: TGTGCCAGCAGCCAGACCCGAGCGGGAGCCTACAATGAGCAGTTCTTC
CDR3aa: CASSQTRAGAYNEQFF
j_gene: TRBJ2-1
abundance: many
v_gene: TRBV4-2
d_gene: TRBD2

CDR3nt: TGTGCCAGCAGTTACTCGATGTTCCAGCGGGGACTACCCCGAGAGACCCAGTACTTC
CDR3aa: CASSYSMFQRGLPRETQYF
j_gene: TRBJ2-5
abundance: NA
v_gene: TRBV6-2/TRBV6-3
d_gene: TRBD2

CDR3nt: TGTGCCAGCAGCTTGCTGGGACTAGCGGTCACAGATACGCAGTATTTT
CDR3aa: CASSLLGLAVTDTQYF
j_gene: TRBJ2-3
abundance: NA
v_gene: TRBV7-2
d_gene: TRBD2

CDR3nt: TGCGCCAGCAGCGCGTTTCAGGGCTACGAGCAGTACTTC
CDR3aa: CASSAFQGYEQYF
j_gene: TRBJ2-7
abundance: NA
v_gene: TRBV5-1
d_gene: NA

CDR3nt: TGCGCCAGCAGCCCGGGACTTTGGGAAGAGACCCAGTACTTC
CDR3aa: CASSPGLWEETQYF
j_gene: TRBJ2-5
abundance: NA
v_gene: TRBV4-1
d_gene: NA

CDR3nt: TGCAGCGTTGAAGATCAGAGCGGTCGTGGCACAGATACGCAGTATTTT
CDR3aa: CSVEDQSGRGTDTQYF
j_gene: TRBJ2-3
abundance: NA
v_gene: TRBV29-1
d_gene: NA

CDR3nt: TGTGCCAGCAGCCACCTAGACAGCGACACTGAAGCTTTCTTT
CDR3aa: CASSHLDSDTEAFF
j_gene: TRBJ1-1
abundance: NA
v_gene: TRBV14
d_gene: NA

CDR3nt: TGTGCCAGCAGCTTCCTCCTAGAGACCCAGTACTTC
CDR3aa: CASSFLLETQYF
j_gene: TRBJ2-5
abundance: many
v_gene: TRBV7-9
d_gene: NA

CDR3nt: TGCGCCAGCAGCTTCTCCCCAGGCGGAAACAATGAGCAGTACTTC
CDR3aa: CASSFSPGGNNEQYF
j_gene: TRBJ2-5
abundance: NA
v_gene: TRBV5-1
d_gene: NA

CDR3nt: TGTGCCAGCAAAAGGGGGAGGGACTATGGCTACACCTTC
CDR3aa: CASKRGRDYGYTF
j_gene: TRBJ1-2
abundance: NA
v_gene: TRBV28
d_gene: NA

CDR3nt: TGTGCCACCGTCCGGGACAGGGGGTCTGACTATGGCTACACCTTC
CDR3aa: CATVRDRGSDYGYTF
j_gene: TRBJ1-2
abundance: few
v_gene: TRBV15
d_gene: TRBD1

CDR3nt: TGTGCCAGCAGCCAAGATCCAGGGGCCTCCTCCTACGAGCAGTACTTC
CDR3aa: CASSQDPGASSYEQYF
j_gene: TRBJ2-7
abundance: many
v_gene: TRBV3-1
d_gene: NA

CDR3nt: TGTGCCAGCTCACAGGGGGGTTCGAGCTATGGCTACACCTTC
CDR3aa: CASSQGGSSYGYTF
j_gene: TRBJ1-2
abundance: NA
v_gene: TRBV18
d_gene: NA

CDR3nt: TGTGCCAGCAGGGGGTTCACAGATACGCAGTATTTT
CDR3aa: CASRGFTDTQYF
j_gene: TRBJ2-3
abundance: many
v_gene: TRBV2
d_gene: NA

CDR3nt: TGTGCCAGCAGTACGGGACAAACTAATGAAAAACTGTTTTTT
CDR3aa: CASSTGQTNEKLFF
j_gene: TRBJ1-4
abundance: NA
v_gene: TRBV6-6
d_gene: NA

CDR3nt: TGTGCCAGCAGCCTTCCGGGCGCAGGGCGACTGTACCAAGAGACCCAGTACTTC
CDR3aa: CASSLPGAGRLYQETQYF
j_gene: TRBJ2-5
abundance: few
v_gene: TRBV5-5
d_gene: NA

CDR3nt: TGTGCCAGCAGCCTCGGAGGGAGGAACCTCCAAGAGACCCAGTACTTC
CDR3aa: CASSLGGRNLQETQYF
j_gene: TRBJ2-5
abundance: NA
v_gene: TRBV7-2
d_gene: NA